This T cell receptor beta chain was found in a study of T-cell memory formation after mild COVID-19. TCRdb reprocessed the 5' RACE reads with MiXCR, giving one entry per CDR3 protein. This table holds approximately 250,000 distinct CDR3 sequences, 15% found once. The CDR3 spans 15 residues. The V and J ends lost 2 bases and 5 bases respectively, with 15 bases between them. The sequencing sample was made of PBMCs or a T cell subset sorted from them (not recorded which). The sequence was collected from an adult woman who had mild COVID-19 (a few samples of this study predate the infection). Cell type and time point are not known. This chain uses TRBV12-3 or TRBV12-4 with TRBJ1-1; D is unresolved. In nucleotides, the CDR3 is TGTGCCAGCAGTTTAAACGCACAGATGGGAACTGAAGCTTTCTTT. Amino acids: CASSLNAQMGTEAFF.